This T cell receptor beta chain was sequenced for a study of glioma-infiltrating T cells. This clonotype came up a few times. Its antigen is unknown. The iRepertoire nested amplicon-rescue multiplex PCR amplified TCR alpha and beta CDR3s from RNA. TCRdb reprocessed the multiplex PCR reads with MiXCR, giving one entry per CDR3 protein. This sample has 85,000 to 110,000 distinct CDR3 sequences, with around 28% found just once. Study-level points and caveats: Tissue-blood divergence was below expectation in non-neoplastic patients, above in gliomas.

Germline V gene lookup returns CDR1 SGDLS and CDR2 YYNGEE. This CDR3 comprises 15 residues. J gave up 4 bases and V 3 bases, and 8 bases lay outside the gene matches. The chain employs TRBV9 and TRBJ2-5; 8 positions match TRBD1. Sequences were obtained from glioma tissue, nonneoplastic brain tissue, or PBMCs (not recorded which). The origin of this receptor is a human donor with low-grade glioma or glioblastoma, undergoing nonglioma brain surgery, or in good health (not recorded which). The CDR3 reads CASSGGGTGPETQYF. In DNA form, the CDR3 reads TGTGCCAGCAGCGGAGGGGGGACAGGCCCAGAGACCCAGTACTTC.